This T cell receptor (beta chain) was profiled in a study of shared clonotypes between healthy human individuals. Sorted-subset replicate PCR reactions contained approximately 190 ng DNA, corresponding to some 29,000 T cell genomes. Repertoires were generated with immunoSEQ multiplex PCR, while TCRdb's copy carries only in-frame clones and drops some. Of a few million clones in the sample, approximately 94% were seen once. Study observations and caveats: The study found lower generation probabilities in non-shared clonotypes than in those shared by all four donors. Since donors were few, the genetic and exposure-history diversity represented was limited.

This CDR3 spans 17 amino acids. Trimming stripped 2 bases from V and 2 bases from J, with 14 bases between. Germline V CDR1 and CDR2: SGHRS, YFSETQ. A single count supports this clone. Its antigen remains unidentified. This receptor was identified in a man between 18 and 29 years old in good health. J is TRBJ2-6 and V is TRBV5-1, with D possibly matching TRBD1 (5 bases). Sequenced material: naive CD4+ T cells sorted from blood. Regarding subset: CD45RA+ positively selected. The CDR3: CASSFGAEIAGANVLTF. The CDR3 coding sequence is TGCGCCAGCAGCTTTGGGGCAGAGATTGCTGGGGCCAACGTCCTGACTTTC.